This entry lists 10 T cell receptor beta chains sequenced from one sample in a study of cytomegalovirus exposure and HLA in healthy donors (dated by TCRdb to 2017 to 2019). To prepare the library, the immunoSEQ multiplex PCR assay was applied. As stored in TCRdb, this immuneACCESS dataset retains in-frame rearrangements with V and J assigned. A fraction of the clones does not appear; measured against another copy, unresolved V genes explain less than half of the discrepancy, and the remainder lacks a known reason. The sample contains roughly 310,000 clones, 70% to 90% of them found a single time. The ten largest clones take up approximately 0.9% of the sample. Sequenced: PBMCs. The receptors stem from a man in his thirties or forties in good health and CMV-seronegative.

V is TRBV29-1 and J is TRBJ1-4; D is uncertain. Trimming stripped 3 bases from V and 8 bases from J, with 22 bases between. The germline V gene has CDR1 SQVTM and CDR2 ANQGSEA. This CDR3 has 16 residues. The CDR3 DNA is TGCAGCGTTGAGGGAGAAGGAACTCGTCGAGGGGAAAAACTGTTTTTT. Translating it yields CSVEGEGTRRGEKLFF.

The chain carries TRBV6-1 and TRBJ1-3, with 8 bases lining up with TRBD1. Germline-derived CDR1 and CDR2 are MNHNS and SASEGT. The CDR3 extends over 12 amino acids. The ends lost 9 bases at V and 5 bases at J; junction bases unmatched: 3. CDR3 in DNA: TGTGCCAGTCAGGGGGCAAGAAACACCATATATTTT. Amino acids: CASQGARNTIYF.

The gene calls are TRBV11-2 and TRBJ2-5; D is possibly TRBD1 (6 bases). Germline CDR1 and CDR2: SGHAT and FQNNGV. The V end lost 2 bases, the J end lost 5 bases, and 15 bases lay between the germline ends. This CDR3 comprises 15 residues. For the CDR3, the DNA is TGTGCCAGCAGCTTATCTTCAGGGGCAGGGGAGACCCAGTACTTC. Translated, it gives CASSLSSGAGETQYF.

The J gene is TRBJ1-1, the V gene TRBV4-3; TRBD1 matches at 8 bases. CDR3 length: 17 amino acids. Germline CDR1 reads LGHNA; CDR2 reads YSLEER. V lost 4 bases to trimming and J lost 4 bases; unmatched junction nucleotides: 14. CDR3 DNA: TGCGCCAGCAGCCCTCAAGACAGGGGCCCGGGGGGCACTGAAGCTTTCTTT. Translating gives CASSPQDRGPGGTEAFF.

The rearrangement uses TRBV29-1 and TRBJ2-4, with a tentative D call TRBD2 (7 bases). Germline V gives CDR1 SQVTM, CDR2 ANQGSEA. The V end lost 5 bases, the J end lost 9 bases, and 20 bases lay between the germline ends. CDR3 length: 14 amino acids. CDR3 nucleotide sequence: TGCAGCGTTCGAGGGGGAGGGGCCTACAGCATTCAGTACTTC. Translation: CSVRGGGAYSIQYF.

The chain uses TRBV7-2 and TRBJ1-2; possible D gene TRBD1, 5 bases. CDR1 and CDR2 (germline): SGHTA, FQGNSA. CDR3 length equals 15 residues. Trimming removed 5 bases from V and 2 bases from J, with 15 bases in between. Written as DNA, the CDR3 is TGTGCCAGCAGCCCATCCAGTAGACAGAACTATGGCTACACCTTC. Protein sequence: CASSPSSRQNYGYTF. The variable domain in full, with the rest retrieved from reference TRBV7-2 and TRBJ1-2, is GAGVSQSPSNKVTEKGKDVELRCDPISGHTALYWYRQSLGQGLEFLIYFQGNSAPDKSGLPSDRFSAERTGGSVSTLTIQRTQQEDSAVYLCASSPSSRQNYGYTFGSGTRLTVV.

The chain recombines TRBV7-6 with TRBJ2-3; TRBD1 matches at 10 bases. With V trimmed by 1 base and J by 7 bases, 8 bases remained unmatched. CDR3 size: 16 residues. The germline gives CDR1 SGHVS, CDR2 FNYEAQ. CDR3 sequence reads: CASSLEVGTGVNTQYF. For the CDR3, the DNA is TGTGCCAGCAGCTTAGAAGTTGGGACAGGGGTGAATACGCAGTATTTT.

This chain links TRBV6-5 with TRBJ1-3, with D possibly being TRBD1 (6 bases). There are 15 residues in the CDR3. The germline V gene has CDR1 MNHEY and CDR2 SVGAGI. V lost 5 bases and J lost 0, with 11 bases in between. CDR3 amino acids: CASSRGTDSGNTIYF. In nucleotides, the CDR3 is TGTGCCAGCAGTAGGGGGACGGACTCTGGAAACACCATATATTTT.

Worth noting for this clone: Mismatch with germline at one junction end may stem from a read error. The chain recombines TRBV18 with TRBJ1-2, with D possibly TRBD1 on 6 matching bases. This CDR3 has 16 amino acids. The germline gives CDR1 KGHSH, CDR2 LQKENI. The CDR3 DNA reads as TGTGCCAGCTCCCCACCCGGCAGGGGTACTAACTATGGCTACACCTTC. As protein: CASSPPGRGTNYGYTF.

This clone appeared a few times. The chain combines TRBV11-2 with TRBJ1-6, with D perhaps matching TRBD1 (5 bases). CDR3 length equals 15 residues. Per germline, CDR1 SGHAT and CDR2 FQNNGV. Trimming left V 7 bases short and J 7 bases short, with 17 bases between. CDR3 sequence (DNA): TGTGCCAGCACCTTCGAGGGGAGGGGCAATTCACCCCTCCACTTT. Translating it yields CASTFEGRGNSPLHF. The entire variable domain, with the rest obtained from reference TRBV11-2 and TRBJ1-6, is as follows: EAGVAQSPRYKIIEKRQSVAFWCNPISGHATLYWYQQILGQGPKLLIQFQNNGVVDDSQLPKDRFSAERLKGVDSTLKIQPAKLEDSAVYLCASTFEGRGNSPLHFGNGTRLTVT.